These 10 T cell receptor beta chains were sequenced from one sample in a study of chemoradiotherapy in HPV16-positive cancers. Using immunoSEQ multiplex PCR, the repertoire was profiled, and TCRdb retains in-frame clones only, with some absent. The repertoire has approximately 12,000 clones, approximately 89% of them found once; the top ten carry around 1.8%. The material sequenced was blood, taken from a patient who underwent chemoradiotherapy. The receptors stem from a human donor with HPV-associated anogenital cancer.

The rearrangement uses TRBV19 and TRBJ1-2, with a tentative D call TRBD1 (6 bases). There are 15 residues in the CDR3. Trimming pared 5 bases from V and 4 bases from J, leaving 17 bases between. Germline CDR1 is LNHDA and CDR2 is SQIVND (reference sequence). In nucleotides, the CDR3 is TGTGCCAGTAGTTTCCTGACAGGTTCACCCTATGGCTACACCTTC. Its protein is CASSFLTGSPYGYTF.

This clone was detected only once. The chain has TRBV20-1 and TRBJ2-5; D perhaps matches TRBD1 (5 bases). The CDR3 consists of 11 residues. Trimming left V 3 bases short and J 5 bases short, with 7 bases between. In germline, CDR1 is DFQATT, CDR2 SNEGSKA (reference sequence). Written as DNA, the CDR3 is TGCAGTGCTAGTTGGGGCGAGACCCAGTACTTC. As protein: CSASWGETQYF.

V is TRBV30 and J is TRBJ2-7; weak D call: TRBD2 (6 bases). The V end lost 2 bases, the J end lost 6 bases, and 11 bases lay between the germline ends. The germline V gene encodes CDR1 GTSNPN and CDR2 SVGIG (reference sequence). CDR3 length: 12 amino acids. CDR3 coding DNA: TGTGCCTGGAGTCTAGGGACTCTCGAGCAGTACTTC. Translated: CAWSLGTLEQYF. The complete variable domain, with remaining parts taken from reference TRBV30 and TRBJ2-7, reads SQTIHQWPATLVQPVGSPLSLECTVEGTSNPNLYWYRQAAGRGLQLLFYSVGIGQISSEVPQNLSASRPQDRQFILSSKKLLLSDSGFYLCAWSLGTLEQYFGPGTRLTVT.

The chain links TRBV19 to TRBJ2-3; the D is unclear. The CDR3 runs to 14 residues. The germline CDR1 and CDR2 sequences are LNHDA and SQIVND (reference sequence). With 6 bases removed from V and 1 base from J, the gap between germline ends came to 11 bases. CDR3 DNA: TGTGCCAGTAGGGGTGGCTACGGCACAGATACGCAGTATTTT. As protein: CASRGGYGTDTQYF.

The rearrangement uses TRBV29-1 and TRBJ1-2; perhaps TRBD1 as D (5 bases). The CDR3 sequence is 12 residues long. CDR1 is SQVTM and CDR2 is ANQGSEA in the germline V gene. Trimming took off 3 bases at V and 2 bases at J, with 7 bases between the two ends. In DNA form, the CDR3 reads TGCAGCGTTGACCCAGGGAACTATGGCTACACCTTC. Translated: CSVDPGNYGYTF.

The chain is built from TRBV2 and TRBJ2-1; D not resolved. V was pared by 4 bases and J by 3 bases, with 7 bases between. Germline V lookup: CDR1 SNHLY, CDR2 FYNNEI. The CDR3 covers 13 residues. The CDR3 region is CASSGQDYNEQFF. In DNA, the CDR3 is TGTGCCAGCAGTGGCCAAGACTACAATGAGCAGTTCTTC. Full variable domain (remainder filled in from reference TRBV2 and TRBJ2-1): EPEVTQTPSHQVTQMGQEVILRCVPISNHLYFYWYRQILGQKVEFLVSFYNNEISEKSEIFDDQFSVERPDGSNFTLKIRSTKLEDSAMYFCASSGQDYNEQFFGPGTRLTVL.

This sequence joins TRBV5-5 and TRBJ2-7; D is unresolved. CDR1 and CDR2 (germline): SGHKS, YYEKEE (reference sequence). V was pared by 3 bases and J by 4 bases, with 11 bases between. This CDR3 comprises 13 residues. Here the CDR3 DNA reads TGTGCCAGCAGCTCCCCCCAAGTATACGAGCAGTACTTC. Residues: CASSSPQVYEQYF.

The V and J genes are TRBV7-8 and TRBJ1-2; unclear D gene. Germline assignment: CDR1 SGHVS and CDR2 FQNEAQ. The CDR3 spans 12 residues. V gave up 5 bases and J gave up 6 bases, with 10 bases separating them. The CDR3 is CASSPTRNGYTF. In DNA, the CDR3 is TGTGCCAGCAGCCCGACGCGAAATGGCTACACCTTC.

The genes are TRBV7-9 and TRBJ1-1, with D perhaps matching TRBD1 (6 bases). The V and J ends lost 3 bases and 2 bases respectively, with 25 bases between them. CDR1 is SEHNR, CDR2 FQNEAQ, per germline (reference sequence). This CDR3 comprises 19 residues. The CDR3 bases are TGTGCCAGCAGCTTCGAATTGGGCCAGAAGGGGGGGGCTAACACTGAAGCTTTCTTT. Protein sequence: CASSFELGQKGGANTEAFF.

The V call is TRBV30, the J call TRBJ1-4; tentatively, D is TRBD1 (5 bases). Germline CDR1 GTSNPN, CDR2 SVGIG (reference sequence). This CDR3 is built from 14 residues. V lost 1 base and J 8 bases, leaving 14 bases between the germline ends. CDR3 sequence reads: CAWSAGRAGEKLFF. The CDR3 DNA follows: TGTGCCTGGAGTGCGGGCAGGGCAGGGGAAAAACTGTTTTTT. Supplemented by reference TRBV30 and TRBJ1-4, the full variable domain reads SQTIHQWPATLVQPVGSPLSLECTVEGTSNPNLYWYRQAAGRGLQLLFYSVGIGQISSEVPQNLSASRPQDRQFILSSKKLLLSDSGFYLCAWSAGRAGEKLFFGSGTQLSVL.